This paragraph reports one TCR beta chain. Germline V gene data show CDR1 as LNHDA and CDR2 as SQIVND (reference sequence). V was clipped by 5 bases and J by 2 bases, with 15 bases between them. This CDR3 is built from 15 residues. The assay was immunoSEQ multiplex PCR, and TCRdb's table has in-frame clones only and misses some. This table has around 35,000 clones, approximately 90% appearing once. The sample originates from a study of T cell changes during pregnancy in multiple sclerosis. This sequence was found in a female donor with multiple sclerosis, enrolled in a pregnancy study. This sample comprised CD8+ T cells from peripheral blood mononuclear cells, obtained in the first trimester of pregnancy. The genes are TRBV19 and TRBJ1-1; possible D gene TRBD1, 6 bases. In DNA form, the CDR3 reads TGTGCCAGTAGTCTCTGGGACACAAGAAACACTGAAGCTTTCTTT. Its translation: CASSLWDTRNTEAFF.